These 4 T cell receptor beta chains share one sample of origin, sequenced in a study of T cells in Graves' hyperthyroidism and ophthalmopathy. Amplified TCR beta CDR3 regions derived from RNA transcripts. The HTBI primer set drove a first-round RT-PCR of the TCR CDR3. A single record per CDR3 protein comes from TCRdb applying MiXCR to the multiplex PCR reads. Of 400,000 to 500,000 distinct CDR3 sequences listed, roughly an eighth are singletons. Sequenced sample: blood. The receptors shown here come from a woman in her late teens or twenties with Graves' hyperthyroidism.

This clonotype has ten or more counts. The chain combines TRBV20-1 with TRBJ2-1; 10 nucleotides match TRBD2. Trimming at V came to 6 bases and at J to 9 bases, leaving 8 bases not matched to a gene. This CDR3 contains 13 residues. Germline V gene lookup returns CDR1 DFQATT and CDR2 SNEGSKA (reference sequence). The CDR3 DNA is TGCAGTGCGGCAAGCGGGAGGGCCGTTGAGCAGTTCTTC. Its translation: CSAASGRAVEQFF.

Note on this clonotype: A much larger clone lies one base from this, so it may be a read error. The chain couples TRBV20-1 to TRBJ2-5; tentative D call: TRBD1 (5 bases). Germline V gene lookup returns CDR1 DFQATT and CDR2 SNEGSKA (reference sequence). This CDR3 spans 14 amino acids. The CDR3 DNA reads TGCAGTGCTATTGGGGCCCAACGTCAAGAGGCCCAGTACTTC. Its translation: CSAIGAQRQEAQYF.

This clonotype was seen at least ten times. The chain links TRBV30 to TRBJ1-2; 7 positions match TRBD1. With V trimmed by 4 bases and J by 7 bases, 9 bases remained unmatched. CDR3 length: 13 residues. Germline assignment: CDR1 GTSNPN and CDR2 SVGIG (reference sequence). The DNA of the CDR3 is TGTGCCTGGAAATTCGACAGGGCCTCTGGCTACACCTTC. It encodes CAWKFDRASGYTF.

This clonotype was detected ten times or more. The V gene is TRBV7-9, the J gene TRBJ2-3; D is uncertain. V lost 0 bases and J 1 base, leaving 11 bases between the germline ends. There are 16 residues in the CDR3. Germline CDR1 SEHNR, CDR2 FQNEAQ (reference sequence). CDR3 amino acids: CASSLALPTGTDTQYF. CDR3 DNA: TGTGCCAGCAGCTTAGCCCTACCCACAGGCACAGATACGCAGTATTTT.